These 21 T cell receptor beta chains came from one sample sequenced in a study of blood T cell repertoires in COVID-19 (dated by TCRdb to 2019 to 2021). The library was made by the immunoSEQ multiplex PCR assay. TCRdb took this table from immuneACCESS and kept in-frame rearrangements with V and J called. Such tables lack part of the clones; where checked against another copy, unresolved V genes explain under half of the gap, and the rest is unexplained. In this sample the table shows tens of thousands of clones, roughly 90% of which occur a single time. The ten biggest clones cover more than 5.5% of the sample. Sequencing was done on a sample of peripheral blood. These receptors originate from a man aged 40-49 years with COVID-19, enrolled during active disease.

The V gene is TRBV28, the J gene TRBJ2-7; 8 nucleotides line up with TRBD1. V lost 5 bases and J lost 4; bases outside the gene matches: 10. The CDR3 spans 15 residues. The germline V gene encodes CDR1 MDHEN and CDR2 SYDVKM. The CDR3 region is CASSINRGDRYEQYF. The DNA of the CDR3 is TGTGCCAGCAGTATAAACAGGGGGGATAGATACGAGCAGTACTTC.

The genes are TRBV6-5 and TRBJ1-1; D is ambiguous. The CDR3 sequence is 13 residues long. Trimming shortened V by 6 bases and J by 5 bases, and 13 bases separated the two germline ends. Germline V CDR1 and CDR2: MNHEY, SVGAGI. The DNA of the CDR3 is TGTGCCAGCAGAAAATACAGAGGGACTGAAGCTTTCTTT. Its protein is CASRKYRGTEAFF.

The chain carries TRBV10-3 and TRBJ2-2; D possibly corresponds to TRBD2 (5 bases). Trimming took off 4 bases at V and 0 bases at J, with 12 bases between the two ends. There are 16 residues in the CDR3. CDR1 is ENHRY, CDR2 SYGVKD, per germline. DNA for the CDR3: TGTGCCATCAGTGTTGGGAGAGGGTCGAACACCGGGGAGCTGTTTTTT. Protein product: CAISVGRGSNTGELFF.

The chain recombines TRBV19 with TRBJ1-4, with D perhaps TRBD1 (6 bases). Germline CDR1 and CDR2: LNHDA and SQIVND (reference sequence). CDR3 size: 14 residues. The V gene lost 5 bases and the J gene lost 7 bases, with 14 bases spanning the gap. As DNA, the CDR3 is TGTGCCAGTAGTCTACAGGGTGGAGTTGAAAAACTGTTTTTT. Protein: CASSLQGGVEKLFF.

V gene TRBV6-5 combines with J gene TRBJ2-3, with 7 bases fitting TRBD1. Germline V gene sequence: CDR1 MNHEY, CDR2 SVGAGI. The ends lost 2 bases at V and 2 bases at J; junction bases unmatched: 7. CDR3 length equals 16 residues. The CDR3 nucleotides are TGTGCCAGCAGTTACCGGGGACAGTTGTTCACAGATACGCAGTATTTT. Translating gives CASSYRGQLFTDTQYF.

The rearrangement joins TRBV11-1 to TRBJ2-1; TRBD1 aligns across 9 bases. Germline V gene lookup returns CDR1 SGHAT and CDR2 FQDESV (reference sequence). After removal of 3 bases from V and 6 bases from J, the junction contained 6 bases not matched to a gene. The CDR3 runs to 15 residues. CDR3 protein: CASSFEGQGINEQFF. The CDR3 DNA reads TGTGCCAGCAGCTTTGAGGGACAGGGTATCAATGAGCAGTTCTTC.

Only a few counts were recorded for this clone. CDR3 coding DNA: TGTGCCTGTATCAATCAACAGGGACACGAGCAGTACTTC. Amino acids: CACINQQGHEQYF. The chain links TRBV7-9 to TRBJ2-7, with D possibly being TRBD1 (6 bases). Germline V gives CDR1 SEHNR, CDR2 FQNEAQ (reference sequence). V was cut by 11 bases and J by 5 bases, with 19 bases left in between. The CDR3 spans 13 residues.

The rearrangement uses TRBV4-2 and TRBJ2-2, with 7 bases that match TRBD1. V gave up 2 bases and J gave up 6 bases; unmatched junction bases: 3. Germline V lookup: CDR1 LGHNA, CDR2 YNFKEQ. The CDR3 loop spans 14 amino acids. This CDR3 is CASSQRTGAGELFF. The CDR3 bases are TGTGCCAGCAGCCAACGGACAGGAGCCGGGGAGCTGTTTTTT.

The rearrangement uses TRBV5-6 and TRBJ1-1, with D uncertain. V was trimmed by 0 bases and J by 5 bases, leaving 11 bases between them. This CDR3 is built from 14 residues. CDR1 is SGHDT and CDR2 is YYEEEE in the germline V gene. The CDR3 spells CASSLGWRWTEAFF. The DNA for the CDR3 is TGTGCCAGCAGCTTGGGATGGAGGTGGACTGAAGCTTTCTTT.

The chain links TRBV5-1 to TRBJ2-3, with D possibly TRBD1 on 5 matching bases. This CDR3 spans 16 amino acids. Germline-derived CDR1 and CDR2 are SGHRS and YFSETQ. V lost 0 bases to trimming and J lost 2 bases, with 13 bases between them. The CDR3 coding sequence is TGCGCCAGCAGCTTGGCCAGTAAGGGGAACACAGATACGCAGTATTTT. Its protein is CASSLASKGNTDTQYF.

The V call is TRBV7-8, the J call TRBJ2-7; 8 bases fit TRBD1. The CDR3 has 15 residues. The germline V gene encodes CDR1 SGHVS and CDR2 FQNEAQ. After removal of 6 bases from V and 8 bases from J, the junction contained 15 bases not matched to a gene. This CDR3 reads CASSPGGQAYLQQYF. The CDR3 DNA reads as TGTGCCAGCAGTCCAGGGGGACAGGCATATCTACAGCAGTACTTC.

The rearrangement joins TRBV6-5 to TRBJ1-4, with 9 bases lining up with TRBD1. The CDR3 length is 14 residues. CDR1 MNHEY and CDR2 SVGAGI come from the germline V gene. The V segment lost 6 bases and the J segment 6 bases; nucleotides outside the gene matches: 5. Here the CDR3 reads CASRTGTGYEKLFF. The CDR3 nucleotides are TGTGCCAGCAGAACGGGGACAGGGTATGAAAAACTGTTTTTT.

The chain carries TRBV5-6 and TRBJ1-1; 9 nucleotides agree with TRBD1. The CDR3 totals 17 residues. Germline values: CDR1 SGHDT, CDR2 YYEEEE. The junction had 6 bases not matched to a gene; V was cut back by 0 bases and J by 0 bases. CDR3 nucleotides: TGTGCCAGCAGCTTGGGGGGACAGGGAATAATGAACACTGAAGCTTTCTTT. It yields the protein CASSLGGQGIMNTEAFF.

The rearrangement uses TRBV5-6 and TRBJ1-6, with a possible D match to TRBD1 (5 bases). The V end was cut by 4 bases, the J end by 9 bases, with 20 bases between. Looked up from germline, CDR1 is SGHDT and CDR2 is YYEEEE. This CDR3 has 16 amino acids. The CDR3 DNA sequence: TGTGCCAGCAGCCCCAGGGCAGCCTACCCAGTTTCACCCCTCCACTTT. Translated: CASSPRAAYPVSPLHF.

The V gene is TRBV6-4, the J gene TRBJ2-2; D is perhaps TRBD1 (5 bases). The ends were cut back, 4 bases at V and 4 bases at J, with 7 bases in the middle. Germline-derived CDR1 and CDR2 are MRHNA and SNTAGT. This CDR3 comprises 13 residues. The DNA for the CDR3 is TGTGCCAGCAGTGCGGACATCACCGGGGAGCTGTTTTTT. Protein: CASSADITGELFF.

The chain employs TRBV3-1 (or the pseudogene TRBV3-2) and TRBJ2-5; 8 nucleotides align to TRBD2. The junction had 3 bases not matched to a gene; V was cut back by 4 bases and J by 2 bases. This CDR3 region has 14 residues. Germline V gene sequence: CDR1 LGHDT, CDR2 YNNKEL (reference sequence). The CDR3 DNA sequence: TGTGCCAGCAGCCTACTAGCGGAACAAGAGACCCAGTACTTC. As protein: CASSLLAEQETQYF.

The chain employs TRBV28 and TRBJ2-7; TRBD1 matches 7 bases. The CDR3 is made up of 14 amino acids. J gave up 5 bases and V 4 bases, and 8 bases lay outside the gene matches. Per the germline V gene, CDR1 is MDHEN and CDR2 is SYDVKM. The CDR3 protein is CASSSDRNLDEQYF. The CDR3 DNA reads TGTGCCAGCAGTTCGGACAGGAATCTCGACGAGCAGTACTTC. Together with reference TRBV28 and TRBJ2-7, the CDR3 gives the full variable domain: DVKVTQSSRYLVKRTGEKVFLECVQDMDHENMFWYRQDPGLGLRLIYFSYDVKMKEKGDIPEGYSVSREKKERFSLILESASTNQTSMYLCASSSDRNLDEQYFGPGTRLTVT.

The rearrangement joins TRBV6-1 to TRBJ2-3, with a weak D call TRBD1 (6 bases). Germline values: CDR1 MNHNS, CDR2 SASEGT. The CDR3 spans 14 residues. The germline V and J ends were trimmed by 2 bases and 5 bases, with 11 bases remaining between them. The CDR3 here is CASSETGSGDTQYF. As DNA, the CDR3 is TGTGCCAGCAGTGAAACAGGGAGTGGAGATACGCAGTATTTT.

V is TRBV4-2 and J is TRBJ2-5, with 9 bases lining up with TRBD2. In germline, CDR1 is LGHNA, CDR2 YNFKEQ. V gave up 0 bases and J gave up 2 bases; unmatched junction bases: 7. This CDR3 is 17 amino acids long. This chain's CDR3 is CASSQDPRRGGQETQYF. For the CDR3, the DNA is TGTGCCAGCAGCCAAGATCCGAGGCGGGGGGGGCAAGAGACCCAGTACTTC.

V is TRBV14 and J is TRBJ2-6; TRBD2 is a possible D gene (5 bases). Germline V gives CDR1 SGHDN, CDR2 FVKESK. Trimming took off 1 base at V and 0 bases at J, with 19 bases between the two ends. The CDR3 covers 20 residues. The CDR3 nucleotides are TGTGCCAGCAGCCAAGGAGGCCTCGCTAGCAAATACTCTGGGGCCAACGTCCTGACTTTC. Its protein product is CASSQGGLASKYSGANVLTF. The full variable domain, with the rest looked up from reference TRBV14 and TRBJ2-6, is EAGVTQFPSHSVIEKGQTVTLRCDPISGHDNLYWYRRVMGKEIKFLLHFVKESKQDESGMPNNRFLAERTGGTYSTLKVQPAELEDSGVYFCASSQGGLASKYSGANVLTFGAGSRLTVL.

This clone has only one observation. The J gene is TRBJ1-4, the V gene TRBV19; perhaps TRBD1 as D (5 bases). The CDR3 length is 14 residues. Trimming removed 7 bases from V and 3 bases from J, with 12 bases in between. The germline gives CDR1 LNHDA, CDR2 SQIVND (reference sequence). The CDR3 protein is CASMKDTSNEKLFF. CDR3 nucleotides: TGTGCCAGTATGAAGGACACGTCTAATGAAAAACTGTTTTTT.